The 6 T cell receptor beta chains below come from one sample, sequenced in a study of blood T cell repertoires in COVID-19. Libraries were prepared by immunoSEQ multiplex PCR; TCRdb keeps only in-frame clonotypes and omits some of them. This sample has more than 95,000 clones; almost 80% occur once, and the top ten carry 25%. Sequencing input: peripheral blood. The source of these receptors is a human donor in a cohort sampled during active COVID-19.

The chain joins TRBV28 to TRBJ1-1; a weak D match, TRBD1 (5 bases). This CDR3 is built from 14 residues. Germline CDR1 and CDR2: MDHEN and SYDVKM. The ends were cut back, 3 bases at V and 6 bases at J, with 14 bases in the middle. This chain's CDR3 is CASSFGGGAAEAFF. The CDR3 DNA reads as TGTGCCAGCAGTTTCGGCGGGGGAGCGGCTGAAGCTTTCTTT.

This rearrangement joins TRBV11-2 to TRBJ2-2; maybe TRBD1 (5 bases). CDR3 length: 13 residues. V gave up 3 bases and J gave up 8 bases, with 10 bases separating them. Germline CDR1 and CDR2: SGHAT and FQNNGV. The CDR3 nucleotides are TGTGCCAGCAGCTTCCAGGGCTCAGGGGAGCTGTTTTTT. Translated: CASSFQGSGELFF. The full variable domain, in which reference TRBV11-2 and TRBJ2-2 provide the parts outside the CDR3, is EAGVAQSPRYKIIEKRQSVAFWCNPISGHATLYWYQQILGQGPKLLIQFQNNGVVDDSQLPKDRFSAERLKGVDSTLKIQPAKLEDSAVYLCASSFQGSGELFFGEGSRLTVL.

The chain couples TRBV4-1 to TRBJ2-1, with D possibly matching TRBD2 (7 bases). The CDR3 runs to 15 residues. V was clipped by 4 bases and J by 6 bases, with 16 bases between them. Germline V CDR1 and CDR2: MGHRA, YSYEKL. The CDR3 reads CASSPSGAGANEQFF. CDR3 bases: TGCGCCAGCAGCCCCTCGGGGGCGGGGGCCAATGAGCAGTTCTTC.

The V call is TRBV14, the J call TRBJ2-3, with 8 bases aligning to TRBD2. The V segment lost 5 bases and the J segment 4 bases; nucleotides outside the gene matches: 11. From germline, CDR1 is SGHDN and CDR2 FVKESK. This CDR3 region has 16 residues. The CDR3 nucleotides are TGTGCCAGCAGCACAAACCCGGGACTAGTACCAGATACGCAGTATTTT. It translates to CASSTNPGLVPDTQYF.

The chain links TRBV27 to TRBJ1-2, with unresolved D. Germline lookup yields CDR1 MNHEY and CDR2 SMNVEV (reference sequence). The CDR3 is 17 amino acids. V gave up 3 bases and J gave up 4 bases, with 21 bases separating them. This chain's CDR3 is CASSFSPRGLQTYGYTF. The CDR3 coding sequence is TGTGCCAGCAGTTTCTCTCCGCGGGGTCTCCAGACCTATGGCTACACCTTC.

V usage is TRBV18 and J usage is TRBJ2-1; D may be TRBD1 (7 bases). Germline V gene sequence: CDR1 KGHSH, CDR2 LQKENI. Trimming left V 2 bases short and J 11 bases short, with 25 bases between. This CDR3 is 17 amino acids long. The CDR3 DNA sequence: TGTGCCAGCTCACCAACCCGGGGACTTTCCGAGGGGGCGAAGCAGTTCTTC. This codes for CASSPTRGLSEGAKQFF.